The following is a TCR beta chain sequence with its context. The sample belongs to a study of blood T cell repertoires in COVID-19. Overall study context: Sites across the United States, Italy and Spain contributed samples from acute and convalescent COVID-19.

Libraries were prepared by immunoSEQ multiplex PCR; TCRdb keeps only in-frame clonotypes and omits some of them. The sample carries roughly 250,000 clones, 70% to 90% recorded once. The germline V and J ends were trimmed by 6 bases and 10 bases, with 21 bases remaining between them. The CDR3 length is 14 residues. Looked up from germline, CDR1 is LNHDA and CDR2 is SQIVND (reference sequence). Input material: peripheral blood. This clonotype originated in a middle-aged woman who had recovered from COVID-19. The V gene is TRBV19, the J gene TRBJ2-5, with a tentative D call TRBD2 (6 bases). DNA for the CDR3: TGTGCCAGTAGCCGGGACTCTACCCCTTGGGACCAGTACTTC. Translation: CASSRDSTPWDQYF.